Shown below are 32 T cell receptor beta chains from a single sample sequenced in a study of OX40 agonist ivuxolimab in advanced cancers. The data were produced by immunoSEQ multiplex PCR, yet TCRdb's version contains in-frame clones alone and is incomplete. The sample has about 51,000 clones, about 86% seen once. The sample here was CD4+ or CD8+ T cells sorted from blood, taken in a trial of the OX40 agonist ivuxolimab. The receptor set was obtained from an adult with an advanced solid tumor such as melanoma, head and neck, liver or kidney cancer.

This clone has more than one count but fewer than ten. This chain connects TRBV19 to TRBJ1-5; D not certain. The germline V gene has CDR1 LNHDA and CDR2 SQIVND (reference sequence). This CDR3 comprises 12 residues. With 4 bases removed from V and 11 bases from J, the gap between germline ends came to 12 bases. This chain's CDR3 is CASSNWATAQHF. For the CDR3, the DNA is TGTGCCAGTAGTAACTGGGCCACGGCCCAGCATTTT. Full variable domain (remainder filled in from reference TRBV19 and TRBJ1-5): DGGITQSPKYLFRKEGQNVTLSCEQNLNHDAMYWYRQDPGQGLRLIYYSQIVNDFQKGDIAEGYSVSREKKESFPLTVTSAQKNPTAFYLCASSNWATAQHFGDGTRLSIL.

Only one count was recorded for this clone. V gene TRBV11-3 combines with J gene TRBJ2-7; 9 bases agree with TRBD2. Germline CDR1 and CDR2: SGHNT and YENEEA. V trimming: 0 bases; J trimming: 4 bases; junction bases outside the gene matches: 7. This CDR3 comprises 16 residues. CDR3 coding DNA: TGTGCCAGCAGCTTAGAGGCGGGGGGGCCGGGATACGAGCAGTACTTC. This codes for CASSLEAGGPGYEQYF.

This rearrangement joins TRBV5-1 to TRBJ2-3, with 9 positions matching TRBD2. Germline V CDR1 and CDR2: SGHRS, YFSETQ. The CDR3 totals 16 residues. V lost 7 bases and J lost 2; bases outside the gene matches: 11. The CDR3 reads CASSREGVTHTDTQYF. CDR3 DNA: TGCGCCAGCTCGCGGGAGGGAGTGACTCACACAGATACGCAGTATTTT.

The genes are TRBV10-1 and TRBJ2-2; tentatively, D is TRBD2 (6 bases). Germline CDR1 and CDR2: WNHNN and SYGVQD (reference sequence). The length of the CDR3 is 14 residues. The V and J ends lost 6 bases and 3 bases respectively, with 11 bases between them. CDR3 nucleotides: TGCGCCAGCAGGCTAGGGGAGGACACCGGGGAGCTGTTTTTT. Residues: CASRLGEDTGELFF.

The genes are TRBV19 and TRBJ1-5; TRBD1 matches at 8 bases. The CDR3 is made up of 15 amino acids. The ends lost 5 bases at V and 6 bases at J; junction bases unmatched: 9. The germline V gene encodes CDR1 LNHDA and CDR2 SQIVND (reference sequence). The CDR3 DNA follows: TGTGCCAGTAGTCAGGCACAGGGGGGGAGTCAGCCCCAGCATTTT. Protein product: CASSQAQGGSQPQHF.

The chain is built from TRBV10-3 and TRBJ2-6; D possibly matches TRBD1 or TRBD2 (5 bases each). V lost 6 bases and J lost 9, with 9 bases in between. CDR1 is ENHRY and CDR2 is SYGVKD in the germline V gene. The CDR3 sequence is 12 residues long. The CDR3 reads CAISRDDNVLTF. The CDR3 nucleotides are TGTGCCATCAGCCGGGACGACAACGTCCTGACTTTC.

This clone has just a few counts. The chain uses TRBV4-2 and TRBJ2-7; a weak D match, TRBD2 (6 bases). Looked up from germline, CDR1 is LGHNA and CDR2 is YNFKEQ. V lost 3 bases, J lost 5 bases, and 14 bases lay in between. This CDR3 is built from 14 residues. CDR3 sequence: CASSQSREVDEQYF. The CDR3, as DNA: TGTGCCAGCAGCCAGTCCAGGGAGGTGGACGAGCAGTACTTC.

CDR3 bases: TGTGCCAGTAGTCCTCCCCGACAGGGGAGAAACACCATATATTTT. It specifies CASSPPRQGRNTIYF. The V call is TRBV19, the J call TRBJ1-3; 8 nucleotides agree with TRBD1. The ends lost 5 bases at V and 5 bases at J; junction bases unmatched: 8. Per germline, CDR1 LNHDA and CDR2 SQIVND (reference sequence). The CDR3 totals 15 residues. The full variable domain, with the rest looked up from reference TRBV19 and TRBJ1-3, is DGGITQSPKYLFRKEGQNVTLSCEQNLNHDAMYWYRQDPGQGLRLIYYSQIVNDFQKGDIAEGYSVSREKKESFPLTVTSAQKNPTAFYLCASSPPRQGRNTIYFGEGSWLTVV.

The genes are TRBV21-1 and TRBJ2-5; TRBD1 reflects the table's D call only, with no check against the DNA. TRBV21-1 is noted as a pseudogene. The CDR3 is 17 amino acids. CDR3 nucleotides: TGTGCCAGCAGCAATAAGGACAGATCAAGTATCCAAGAGACCCAGTACTTC. It yields the protein CASSNKDRSSIQETQYF.

The chain joins TRBV6-6 to TRBJ1-5, with TRBD1 matching 7 bases. The trim removed 6 bases at V and 5 bases at J, leaving 7 bases unmatched. This CDR3 spans 14 amino acids. In germline, CDR1 is MNHNY, CDR2 SVGAGI (reference sequence). This chain's CDR3 is CASSKTQGDQPQHF. CDR3 nucleotides: TGTGCCAGCAGCAAGACTCAGGGGGATCAGCCCCAGCATTTT.

The CDR3 here is CASSLVSGWVGEQFF. The CDR3 DNA sequence: TGTGCCAGCAGCTTAGTTAGCGGGTGGGTGGGTGAGCAGTTCTTC. The chain carries TRBV11-2 and TRBJ2-1; 7 bases map to TRBD2. With 1 base clipped from V and 9 bases from J, the junction kept 9 bases outside the gene matches. Germline CDR1 and CDR2: SGHAT and FQNNGV. The CDR3 extends over 15 amino acids.

The rearrangement links TRBV5-6 to TRBJ2-7, with a weak D call TRBD1 (7 bases). Germline V gene lookup returns CDR1 SGHDT and CDR2 YYEEEE. The CDR3 has 14 amino acids. V lost 0 bases and J 3 bases, leaving 10 bases between the germline ends. This CDR3 reads CASSLGQGLYEQYF. The CDR3 DNA sequence: TGTGCCAGCAGCTTGGGACAGGGACTCTACGAGCAGTACTTC. Looking up the rest from reference TRBV5-6 and TRBJ2-7 gives the full variable domain: DAGVTQSPTHLIKTRGQQVTLRCSPKSGHDTVSWYQQALGQGPQFIFQYYEEEERQRGNFPDRFSGHQFPNYSSELNVNALLLGDSALYLCASSLGQGLYEQYFGPGTRLTVT.

V usage is TRBV19 and J usage is TRBJ1-4; TRBD1 matches at 7 bases. The CDR3 runs to 16 residues. V lost 4 bases, J lost 7 bases, and 12 bases stayed unmatched. The germline V gene has CDR1 LNHDA and CDR2 SQIVND (reference sequence). DNA for the CDR3: TGTGCCAGTAGTACAACTCGGACAGGACAAGGTGAAAAACTGTTTTTT. The encoded protein is CASSTTRTGQGEKLFF.

The chain recombines TRBV19 with TRBJ1-2; D remains unclear. V dropped 10 bases and J dropped 8 bases, with 11 bases sitting between them. Germline values: CDR1 LNHDA, CDR2 SQIVND (reference sequence). This CDR3 contains 10 residues. CDR3 amino acids: CATKVWGYTF. In DNA, the CDR3 is TGTGCCACTAAAGTGTGGGGCTACACCTTC.

V gene TRBV7-2 combines with J gene TRBJ1-4, with a tentative D call TRBD1 (5 bases). Trimming took off 4 bases at V and 6 bases at J, with 15 bases between the two ends. The CDR3 is 15 amino acids. Germline V gene lookup returns CDR1 SGHTA and CDR2 FQGNSA. The chain's CDR3 is CASSSHGTGDEKLFF. CDR3 bases: TGTGCCAGCAGCTCCCACGGGACGGGAGATGAAAAACTGTTTTTT.

The genes are TRBV14 and TRBJ2-7; 10 bases align to TRBD2. CDR1 SGHDN and CDR2 FVKESK come from the germline V gene. The V gene end was trimmed by 2 bases and the J gene end by 6 bases; junction bases not matched to a gene: 7. The CDR3 consists of 15 residues. The CDR3 nucleotides read TGTGCCAGCAGCCAATCTGCAGCGGGGGGGTCCGAGCAGTACTTC. Protein sequence: CASSQSAAGGSEQYF.

This chain uses TRBV6-4 with TRBJ2-3; 9 positions match TRBD2. The trim removed 2 bases at V and 3 bases at J, leaving 3 bases unmatched. Germline V gives CDR1 MRHNA, CDR2 SNTAGT. The CDR3 contains 15 residues. CDR3 residues: CASSDPAGGTDTQYF. The DNA of the CDR3 is TGTGCCAGCAGTGACCCAGCGGGGGGAACAGATACGCAGTATTTT.

The CDR3 DNA follows: TGTGCCAGCAGTGGTCAGGAGGGGCACAATGAGCAGTTCTTC. It is translated as CASSGQEGHNEQFF. The J gene is TRBJ2-1, the V gene TRBV2; possibly TRBD2 for D (6 bases). V lost 4 bases to trimming and J lost 5 bases, with 12 bases between them. The CDR3 is made up of 14 amino acids. The V gene's germline CDR1 is SNHLY and CDR2 FYNNEI.

V gene TRBV2 combines with J gene TRBJ1-5, with D unclear. CDR3 size: 14 residues. Trimming shortened V by 6 bases and J by 0 bases, and 9 bases separated the two germline ends. Germline assignment: CDR1 SNHLY and CDR2 FYNNEI. The CDR3 protein is CASRSGYSNQPQHF. The CDR3 DNA follows: TGTGCCAGCAGGAGTGGATATAGCAATCAGCCCCAGCATTTT.

This chain uses TRBV5-6 with TRBJ2-7; D is uncertain. Germline assignment: CDR1 SGHDT and CDR2 YYEEEE. The V end lost 3 bases, the J end lost 3 bases, and 10 bases lay between the germline ends. This CDR3 is 13 amino acids long. DNA for the CDR3: TGTGCCAGCAGCTCTGGCCACTACTACGAGCAGTACTTC. Its translation is CASSSGHYYEQYF.

Comment on this clone: This same CDR3 is encoded by further DNA sequences in the sample. The chain combines TRBV21-1 with TRBJ1-5; the D call in the table, TRBD1, was not verified against the DNA. TRBV21-1 is annotated as a pseudogene. This CDR3 is built from 16 residues. Here the CDR3 DNA reads TGTGCCAGCAGCAAAGGTCGACAGGGACGCAATCAGCCCCAGCATTTT. It specifies CASSKGRQGRNQPQHF.

About this clone: Other DNA sequences of this sample code for an identical CDR3. The gene calls are TRBV5-1 and TRBJ1-1; a weak D match, TRBD1 (6 bases). The CDR3 contains 15 residues. Germline V gene data show CDR1 as SGHRS and CDR2 as YFSETQ. Trimming removed 0 bases at V and 5 bases at J, with 14 bases between. CDR3 region: CASSLGPGAETEAFF. The CDR3 region has the DNA TGCGCCAGCAGCTTGGGTCCGGGGGCGGAGACTGAAGCTTTCTTT.

The chain is built from TRBV27 and TRBJ2-5, with a possible D match to TRBD1 (5 bases). Germline V CDR1 and CDR2: MNHEY, SMNVEV (reference sequence). This CDR3 region has 16 residues. Trimming pared 5 bases from V and 2 bases from J, leaving 18 bases between. The CDR3 nucleotides are TGTGCCAGCAGTCCCACCAGGGTCGTTGGGCAAGAGACCCAGTACTTC. This gives the protein CASSPTRVVGQETQYF.

J is TRBJ2-5 and V is TRBV29-1; possibly TRBD2 for D (5 bases). Germline loops: CDR1 SQVTM, CDR2 ANQGSEA. The CDR3 extends over 13 amino acids. The V and J ends lost 7 bases and 5 bases respectively, with 17 bases between them. The CDR3 DNA sequence: TGCAGCGCGGGTAGCGTGAGTGCGGAGACCCAGTACTTC. Translation gives CSAGSVSAETQYF.

The chain is built from TRBV28 and TRBJ1-6, with 7 bases fitting TRBD1. The CDR3 length is 15 residues. The V gene's germline CDR1 is MDHEN and CDR2 SYDVKM. V trimming: 7 bases; J trimming: 9 bases; junction bases outside the gene matches: 12. The CDR3 protein is CASTAGGGLGSPLHF. The CDR3 DNA is TGTGCCAGCACCGCAGGGGGGGGTTTAGGTTCACCCCTCCACTTT.

V gene TRBV25-1 combines with J gene TRBJ2-1, with 12 bases identical to TRBD1. Germline V CDR1 and CDR2: MGHDK, SYGVNS. This CDR3 is built from 16 residues. V gave up 2 bases and J gave up 8 bases; unmatched junction bases: 7. CDR3 residues: CASSELGTGGRDEQFF. The CDR3 DNA reads as TGTGCCAGCAGTGAACTCGGGACAGGGGGCAGGGATGAGCAGTTCTTC.

The CDR3 region is CASSQDFSPSGGVGQFF. CDR3 nucleotide sequence: TGCGCCAGCAGCCAAGATTTTTCCCCTAGCGGGGGGGTTGGGCAGTTCTTC. The V and J genes are TRBV4-1 and TRBJ2-1; TRBD2 agrees at 12 bases. Germline V gene lookup returns CDR1 MGHRA and CDR2 YSYEKL. CDR3 size: 17 residues. Unmatched junction bases numbered 12, after V lost 0 bases and J lost 12 bases.

The genes are TRBV4-3 and TRBJ2-3, with 7 bases matching TRBD2. There are 15 residues in the CDR3. Germline assignment: CDR1 LGHNA and CDR2 YSLEER. V was clipped by 3 bases and J by 5 bases; unmatched bases: 8. The CDR3, as DNA: TGCGCCAGCAGCCAGAGCGGGGCGCCTGGAGATACGCAGTATTTT. This translates into CASSQSGAPGDTQYF.

V is TRBV6-6 and J is TRBJ1-5; possible D gene TRBD1, 6 bases. CDR3 size: 14 residues. CDR1 MNHNY and CDR2 SVGAGI come from the germline V gene (reference sequence). Trimming stripped 5 bases from V and 7 bases from J, with 15 bases between. The CDR3 DNA is TGTGCCAGCAGTGGGCGGGGGGGGGCGCAGCCCCAGCATTTT. As protein: CASSGRGGAQPQHF.

The rearrangement joins TRBV5-6 to TRBJ2-7; D might be TRBD2 (6 bases). V was pared by 7 bases and J by 2 bases, with 13 bases between. Germline V gives CDR1 SGHDT, CDR2 YYEEEE. The CDR3 spans 13 residues. CDR3 DNA sequence: TGTGCCAGCGCAGCCGGGGAGGCCTACGAGCAGTACTTC. Residues: CASAAGEAYEQYF.

J is TRBJ2-2 and V is TRBV7-9; 9 bases are shared with TRBD1. The CDR3 length is 14 residues. V was clipped by 5 bases and J by 5 bases; unmatched bases: 3. CDR1 is SEHNR and CDR2 is FQNEAQ in the germline V gene (reference sequence). This CDR3 reads CASSHGQGTGELFF. CDR3 nucleotide sequence: TGTGCCAGCAGCCACGGACAGGGGACCGGGGAGCTGTTTTTT.

This chain connects TRBV5-6 to TRBJ1-3; TRBD1 matches 7 bases. Germline V CDR1 and CDR2: SGHDT, YYEEEE. V was pared by 4 bases and J by 0 bases, with 4 bases of the junction left unmatched. The CDR3 is 15 amino acids. CDR3 sequence reads: CASSAGGNSGNTIYF. The CDR3 DNA follows: TGTGCCAGCAGCGCAGGGGGGAACTCTGGAAACACCATATATTTT.